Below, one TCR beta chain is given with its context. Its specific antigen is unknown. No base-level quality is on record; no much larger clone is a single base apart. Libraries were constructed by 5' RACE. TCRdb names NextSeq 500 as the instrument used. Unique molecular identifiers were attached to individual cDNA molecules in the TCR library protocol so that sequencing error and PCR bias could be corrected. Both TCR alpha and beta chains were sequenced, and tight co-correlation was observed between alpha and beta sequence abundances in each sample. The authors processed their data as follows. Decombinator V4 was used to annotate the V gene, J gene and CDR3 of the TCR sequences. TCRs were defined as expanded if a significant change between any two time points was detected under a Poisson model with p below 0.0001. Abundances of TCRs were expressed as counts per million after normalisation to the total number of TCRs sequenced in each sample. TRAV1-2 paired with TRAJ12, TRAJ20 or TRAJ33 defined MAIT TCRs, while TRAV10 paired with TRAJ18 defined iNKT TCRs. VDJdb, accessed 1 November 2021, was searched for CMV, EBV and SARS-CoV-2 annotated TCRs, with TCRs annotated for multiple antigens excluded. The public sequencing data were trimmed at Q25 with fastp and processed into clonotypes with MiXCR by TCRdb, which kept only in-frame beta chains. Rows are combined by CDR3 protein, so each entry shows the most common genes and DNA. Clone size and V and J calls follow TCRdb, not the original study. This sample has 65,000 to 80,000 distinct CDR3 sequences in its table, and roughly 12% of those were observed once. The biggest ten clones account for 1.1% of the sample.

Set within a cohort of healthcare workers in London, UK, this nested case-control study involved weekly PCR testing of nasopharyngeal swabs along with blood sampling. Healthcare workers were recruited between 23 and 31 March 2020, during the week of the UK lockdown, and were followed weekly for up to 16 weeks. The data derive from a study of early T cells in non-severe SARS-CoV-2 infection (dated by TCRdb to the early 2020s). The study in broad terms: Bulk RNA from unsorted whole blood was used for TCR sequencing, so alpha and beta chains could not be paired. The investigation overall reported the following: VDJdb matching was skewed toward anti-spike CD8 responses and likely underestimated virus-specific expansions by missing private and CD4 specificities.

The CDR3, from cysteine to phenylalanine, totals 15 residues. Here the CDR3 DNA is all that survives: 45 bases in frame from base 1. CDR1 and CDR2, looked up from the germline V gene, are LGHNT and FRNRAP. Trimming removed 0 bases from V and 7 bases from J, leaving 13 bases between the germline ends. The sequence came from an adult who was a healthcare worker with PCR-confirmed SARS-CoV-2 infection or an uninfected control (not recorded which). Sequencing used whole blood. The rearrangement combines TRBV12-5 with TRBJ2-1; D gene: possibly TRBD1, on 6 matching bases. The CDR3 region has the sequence CASGLVIAQGNEQFF. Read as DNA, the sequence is TGTGCTAGTGGTTTGGTAATCGCTCAGGGGAATGAGCAGTTCTTC.